This TCR beta chain was sequenced for a study of graft-versus-host responses after intestinal transplantation. In the study overall: Recipients obtained multivisceral, liver-intestinal, or isolated intestinal transplants. Every transplant recipient was induced with anti-thymocyte globulin, then maintained on tacrolimus and steroids for approximately three years.

A note on this clone: What it binds is not known.

General study results and limits: Recipient marrow held GvH clones, some first seen in ileum or blood. Within the allografts of patients who had graft-donor T cell macrochimerism, graft-versus-host to host-versus-graft clonal ratios were high.

Generated by immunoSEQ multiplex PCR, the TCRdb table keeps only in-frame clones and is missing some. The sample carries roughly 13,000 clones, about four fifths recorded once. The CDR3 has 16 amino acids. With 0 bases clipped from V and 6 bases from J, the junction kept 6 bases outside the gene matches. Germline V lookup: CDR1 SNHLY, CDR2 FYNNEI. This specimen consisted of PBMCs, obtained 306 days after intestinal transplant. The clonotype originates from a human patient who received an intestinal transplant, so some T cells may come from the graft donor. The chain employs TRBV2 and TRBJ1-3; 9 bases are a match to TRBD1. The CDR3, as DNA: TGTGCCAGCAGTGAAGCGGGGACAGGGAAGTCAAACACCATATATTTT. Translating gives CASSEAGTGKSNTIYF.